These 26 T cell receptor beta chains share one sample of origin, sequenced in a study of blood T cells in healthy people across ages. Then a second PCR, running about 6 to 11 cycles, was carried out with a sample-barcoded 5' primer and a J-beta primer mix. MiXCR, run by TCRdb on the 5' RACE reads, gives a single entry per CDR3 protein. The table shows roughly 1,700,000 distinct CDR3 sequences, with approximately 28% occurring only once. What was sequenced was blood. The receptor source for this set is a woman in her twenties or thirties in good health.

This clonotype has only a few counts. The DNA for the CDR3 is TGTGCCTGCTACTACATTATCTACGAGCAGTACTTC. Residues: CACYYIIYEQYF. The V gene is TRBV10-3, the J gene TRBJ2-7; D is undetermined. This CDR3 contains 12 residues. The germline V and J ends were trimmed by 11 bases and 3 bases, with 14 bases remaining between them. The germline CDR1 and CDR2 sequences are ENHRY and SYGVKD.

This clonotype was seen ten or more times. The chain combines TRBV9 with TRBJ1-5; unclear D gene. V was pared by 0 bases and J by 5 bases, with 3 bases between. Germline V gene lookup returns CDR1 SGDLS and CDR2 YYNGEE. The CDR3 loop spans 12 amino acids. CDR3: CASSVGDQPQHF. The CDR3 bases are TGTGCCAGCAGCGTAGGGGATCAGCCCCAGCATTTT.

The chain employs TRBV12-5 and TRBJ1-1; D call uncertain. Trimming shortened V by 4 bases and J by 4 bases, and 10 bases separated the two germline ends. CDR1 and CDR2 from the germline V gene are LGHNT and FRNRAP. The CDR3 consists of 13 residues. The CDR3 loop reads CASGSDGCTEAFF. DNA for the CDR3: TGTGCTAGTGGTTCGGACGGATGCACTGAAGCTTTCTTT.

CDR3: CASSPQEGAYGPQHF. The CDR3 nucleotides read TGTGCCAGCAGTCCCCAGGAGGGGGCGTATGGGCCCCAGCATTTT. This chain uses TRBV12-3 or TRBV12-4 with TRBJ1-5; 7 bases agree with TRBD1. V gave up 5 bases and J gave up 9 bases; unmatched junction bases: 13. The CDR3 is 15 amino acids.

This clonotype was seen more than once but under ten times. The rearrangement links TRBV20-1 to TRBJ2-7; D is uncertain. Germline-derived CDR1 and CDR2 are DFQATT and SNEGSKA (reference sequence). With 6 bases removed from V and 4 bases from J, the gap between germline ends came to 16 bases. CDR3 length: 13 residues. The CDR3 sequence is CSANGPEGYEQYF. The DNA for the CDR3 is TGCAGTGCCAACGGGCCAGAAGGATACGAGCAGTACTTC.

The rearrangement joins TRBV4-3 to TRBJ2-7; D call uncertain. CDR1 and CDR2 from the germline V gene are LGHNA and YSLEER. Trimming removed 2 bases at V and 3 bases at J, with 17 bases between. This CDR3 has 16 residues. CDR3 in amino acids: CASSQRHLATDYEQYF. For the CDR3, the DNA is TGCGCCAGCAGCCAAAGGCACCTTGCTACCGACTACGAGCAGTACTTC.

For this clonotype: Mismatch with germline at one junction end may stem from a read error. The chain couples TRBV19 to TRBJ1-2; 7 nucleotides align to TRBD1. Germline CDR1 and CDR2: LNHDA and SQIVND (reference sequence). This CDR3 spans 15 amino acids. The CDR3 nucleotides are TGTGCCTGTAGTATACGGACAGGCTTGGAAGGAGGCTACACCTTC. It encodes CACSIRTGLEGGYTF. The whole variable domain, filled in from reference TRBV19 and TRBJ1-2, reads DGGITQSPKYLFRKEGQNVTLSCEQNLNHDAMYWYRQDPGQGLRLIYYSQIVNDFQKGDIAEGYSVSREKKESFPLTVTSAQKNPTAFYLCACSIRTGLEGGYTFGSGTRLTVV.

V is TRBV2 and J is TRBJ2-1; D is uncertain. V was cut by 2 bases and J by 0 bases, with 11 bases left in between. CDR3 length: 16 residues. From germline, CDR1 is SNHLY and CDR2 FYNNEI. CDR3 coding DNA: TGTGCCAGCAGTGAAAGTCATTCTAGCTCCTACAATGAGCAGTTCTTC. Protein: CASSESHSSSYNEQFF.

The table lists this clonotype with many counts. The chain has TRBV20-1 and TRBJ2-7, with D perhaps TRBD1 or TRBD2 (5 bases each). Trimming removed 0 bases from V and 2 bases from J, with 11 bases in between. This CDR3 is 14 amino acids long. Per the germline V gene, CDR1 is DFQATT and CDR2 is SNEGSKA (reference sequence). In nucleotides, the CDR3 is TGCAGTGCTAGAGATCTAGGGGAGACCTACGAGCAGTACTTC. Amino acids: CSARDLGETYEQYF.

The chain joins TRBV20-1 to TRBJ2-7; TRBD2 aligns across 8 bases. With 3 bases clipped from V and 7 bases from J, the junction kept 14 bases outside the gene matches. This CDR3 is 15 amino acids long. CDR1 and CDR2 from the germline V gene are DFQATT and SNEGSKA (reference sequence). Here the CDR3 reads CSASQAGVVGNEQYF. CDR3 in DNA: TGCAGTGCTAGTCAAGCGGGAGTAGTCGGAAATGAGCAGTACTTC.

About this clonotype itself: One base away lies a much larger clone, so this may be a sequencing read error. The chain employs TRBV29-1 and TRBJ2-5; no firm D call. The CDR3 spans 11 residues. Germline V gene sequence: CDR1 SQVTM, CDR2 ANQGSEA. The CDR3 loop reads CSVDSQETQDF. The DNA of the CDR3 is TGCAGCGTTGATAGCCAAGAGACCCAGGACTTC.

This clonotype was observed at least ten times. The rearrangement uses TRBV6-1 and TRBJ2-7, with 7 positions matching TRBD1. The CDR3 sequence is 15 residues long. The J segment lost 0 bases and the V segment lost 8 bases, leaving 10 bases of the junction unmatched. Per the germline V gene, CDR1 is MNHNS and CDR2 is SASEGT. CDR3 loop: CASGAYRDSSYEQYF. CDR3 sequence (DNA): TGTGCCAGCGGGGCTTACCGGGACAGCTCCTACGAGCAGTACTTC.

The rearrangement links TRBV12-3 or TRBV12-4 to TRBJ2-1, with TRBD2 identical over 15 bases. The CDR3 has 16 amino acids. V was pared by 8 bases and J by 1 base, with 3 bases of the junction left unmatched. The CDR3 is CASRTSGRGSYNEQFF. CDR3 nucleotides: TGTGCCAGCCGGACTAGCGGGAGGGGATCCTACAATGAGCAGTTCTTC.

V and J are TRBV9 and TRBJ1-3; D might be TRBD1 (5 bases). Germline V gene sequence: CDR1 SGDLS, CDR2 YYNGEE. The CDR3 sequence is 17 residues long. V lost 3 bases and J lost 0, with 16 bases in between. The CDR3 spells CASSADATAFSGNTIYF. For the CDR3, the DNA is TGTGCCAGCAGCGCCGATGCGACAGCGTTCTCTGGAAACACCATATATTTT.

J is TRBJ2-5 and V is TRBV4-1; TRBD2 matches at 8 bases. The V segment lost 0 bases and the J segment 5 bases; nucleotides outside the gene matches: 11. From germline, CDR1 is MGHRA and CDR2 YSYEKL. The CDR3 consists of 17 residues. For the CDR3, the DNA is TGCGCCAGCAGCCAAGATCTTACGGCGGGGGGAGGGGAGACCCAGTACTTC. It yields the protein CASSQDLTAGGGETQYF.

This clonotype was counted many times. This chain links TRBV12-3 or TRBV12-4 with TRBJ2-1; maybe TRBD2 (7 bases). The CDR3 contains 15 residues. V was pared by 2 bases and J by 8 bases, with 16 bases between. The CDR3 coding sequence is TGTGCCAGCAGTTTAAGGGGGGAGGGAAAGGATGAGCAGTTCTTC. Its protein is CASSLRGEGKDEQFF.

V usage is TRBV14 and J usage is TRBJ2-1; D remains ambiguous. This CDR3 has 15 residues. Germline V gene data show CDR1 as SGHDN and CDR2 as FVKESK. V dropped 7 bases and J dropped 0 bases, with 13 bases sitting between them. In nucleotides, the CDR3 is TGTGCCAGCAACCCCCCCCGGAGCTCCTACAATGAGCAGTTCTTC. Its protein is CASNPPRSSYNEQFF.

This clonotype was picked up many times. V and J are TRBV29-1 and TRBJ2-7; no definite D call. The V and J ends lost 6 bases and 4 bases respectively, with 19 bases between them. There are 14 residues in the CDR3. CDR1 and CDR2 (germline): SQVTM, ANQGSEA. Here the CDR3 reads CSVTPPRTQYEQYF. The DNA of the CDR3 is TGCAGCGTCACACCACCACGGACGCAGTACGAGCAGTACTTC.

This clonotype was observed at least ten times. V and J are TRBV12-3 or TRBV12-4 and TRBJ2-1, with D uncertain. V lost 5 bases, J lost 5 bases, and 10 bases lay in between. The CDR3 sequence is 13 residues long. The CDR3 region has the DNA TGTGCCAGCAGTAAGGACGGGCACAATGAGCAGTTCTTC. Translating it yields CASSKDGHNEQFF.

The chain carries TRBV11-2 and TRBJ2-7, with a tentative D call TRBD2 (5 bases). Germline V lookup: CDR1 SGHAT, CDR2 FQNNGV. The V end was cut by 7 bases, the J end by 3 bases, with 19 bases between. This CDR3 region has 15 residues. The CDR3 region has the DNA TGTGCCAGCACCAGGTGGGGTGGAGGTTACTACGAGCAGTACTTC. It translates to CASTRWGGGYYEQYF.

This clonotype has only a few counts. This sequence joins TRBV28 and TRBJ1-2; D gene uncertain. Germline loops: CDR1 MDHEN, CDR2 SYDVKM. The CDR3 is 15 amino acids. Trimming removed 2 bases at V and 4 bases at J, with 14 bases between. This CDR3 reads CASSLIWGQTYGYTF. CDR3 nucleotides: TGTGCCAGCAGTTTAATTTGGGGTCAGACCTATGGCTACACCTTC.

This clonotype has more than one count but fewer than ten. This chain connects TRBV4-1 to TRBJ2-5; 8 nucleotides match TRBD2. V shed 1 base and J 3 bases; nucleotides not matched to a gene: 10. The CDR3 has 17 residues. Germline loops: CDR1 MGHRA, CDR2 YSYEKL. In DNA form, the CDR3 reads TGCGCCAGCAGCCAAGCTTATGAATCGGGGGGGAAAGAGACCCAGTACTTC. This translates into CASSQAYESGGKETQYF.

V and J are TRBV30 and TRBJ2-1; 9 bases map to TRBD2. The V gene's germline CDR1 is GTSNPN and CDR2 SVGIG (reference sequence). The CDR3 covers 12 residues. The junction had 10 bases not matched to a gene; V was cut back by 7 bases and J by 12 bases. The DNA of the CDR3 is TGTGCCTCCCCCACGGGAGCGGGAGGGCAGTTCTTC. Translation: CASPTGAGGQFF.

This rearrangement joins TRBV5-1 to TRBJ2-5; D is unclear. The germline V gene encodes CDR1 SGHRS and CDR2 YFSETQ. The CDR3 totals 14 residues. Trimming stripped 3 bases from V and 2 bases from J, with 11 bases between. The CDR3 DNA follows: TGCGCCAGCAGCTGGGTTGTCAGTCAAGAGACCCAGTACTTC. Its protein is CASSWVVSQETQYF.

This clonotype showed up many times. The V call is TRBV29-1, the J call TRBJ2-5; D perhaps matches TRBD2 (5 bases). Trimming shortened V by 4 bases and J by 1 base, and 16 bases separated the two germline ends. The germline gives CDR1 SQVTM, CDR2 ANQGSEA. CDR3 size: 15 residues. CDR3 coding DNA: TGCAGCGTTGCCGGCTTGGTAGCGAGCCAAGAGACCCAGTACTTC. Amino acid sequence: CSVAGLVASQETQYF.

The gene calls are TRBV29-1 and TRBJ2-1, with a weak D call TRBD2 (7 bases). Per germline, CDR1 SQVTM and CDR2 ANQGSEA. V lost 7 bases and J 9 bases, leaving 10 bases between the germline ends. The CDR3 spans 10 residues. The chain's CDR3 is CSGGGSEQFF. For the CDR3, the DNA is TGCAGCGGGGGGGGCAGTGAGCAGTTCTTC.